Listed below are T cell receptor beta chains from one sample, sequenced in a study of blood T cells in healthy people across ages. TCRdb independently ran MiXCR on the 5' RACE reads; one entry per CDR3 protein. The sample lists roughly 1,100,000 distinct CDR3 sequences; approximately 25% were seen once. The data were also submitted as part of a second study, on T cells of mothers and their children.

Sequencing used blood. These TCRs come from a girl aged 2-9 years in good health. The CDR3 runs from the conserved cysteine through the conserved F or W. The D gene is left open where the match is weak. Clone size is shown for a subset of rows, as once, few, many or a class of expanded clone.

CDR3nt	CDR3aa	d_gene	len	v_gene	j_gene	abundance
TGCAGTGCTAGCCCCGGACAAGGAAAGACCCAGTACTTC	CSASPGQGKTQYF	.	13	TRBV20-1	TRBJ2-5	.
TGCAGTGCTGTACCTATAGCGGGGGGAAGCGAGCAGTACTTC	CSAVPIAGGSEQYF	TRBD2	14	TRBV20-1	TRBJ2-7	few
TGTGCGAGCACGGGACAGGGAGGCGATGAGCAGTTCTTC	CASTGQGGDEQFF	TRBD1	13	TRBV2	TRBJ2-1	few
TGTGCCAGCAGACGACAGGGAGGTTCCTACGAGCAGTACTTC	CASRRQGGSYEQYF	.	14	TRBV6-6	TRBJ2-7	few
TGTGCCAGCAGTTACAGTCGGGGAGCTTTCTTT	CASSYSRGAFF	.	11	TRBV6-6	TRBJ1-1	few
TGCAGTGCGAATGGCGGAAGCCAAGAGACCCAGTACTTC	CSANGGSQETQYF	.	13	TRBV20-1	TRBJ2-5	few
TGCAGCGCGGGCCCAGCTTTCTACGAGCAGTACTTC	CSAGPAFYEQYF	.	12	TRBV29-1	TRBJ2-7	.
TGTGCCAGCAGCTTACTTCGCCGGGATCAAGAGACCCAGTACTTC	CASSLLRRDQETQYF	.	15	TRBV13	TRBJ2-5	many
TGTGCCACCAGGGGAACAGGGGCCTATGGCTACACCTTC	CATRGTGAYGYTF	TRBD1	13	TRBV24-1	TRBJ1-2	.
TGTGCCAGCAGCCTGGGCGGGACAGAGGAGGAAAAACTGTTTTTT	CASSLGGTEEEKLFF	TRBD1	15	TRBV4-2	TRBJ1-4	.
TGTGCCAGCAGTTTGGGGTCCCCAACCCGTCAGCCCCAGCATTTT	CASSLGSPTRQPQHF	.	15	TRBV28	TRBJ1-5	few
TGTGCCAGCTGGGGGGCGGGCCTGGCCAAAAACATTCAGTACTTC	CASWGAGLAKNIQYF	.	15	TRBV6-2/TRBV6-3	TRBJ2-4	.
TGTGCCAGCACCCTAGAAGCGGGGGTACAAGAGACCCAGTACTTC	CASTLEAGVQETQYF	TRBD2	15	TRBV7-6	TRBJ2-5	.
TGCGCCAGCAGCCAAGATGCAACTAATGAAAAACTGTTTTTT	CASSQDATNEKLFF	.	14	TRBV4-1	TRBJ1-4	many
TGTGCCAGCAGCCTTAGGGGGCCCTGCGAGCAGTACTTC	CASSLRGPCEQYF	TRBD1	13	TRBV5-8	TRBJ2-7	.
TGTGCCAGCAGCCTTGCGGACACTAATGAAAAACTGTTTTTT	CASSLADTNEKLFF	.	14	TRBV11-3	TRBJ1-4	.
TGTGCCAGCGGATGGGCGGGAGTCTCCTACGAGCAGTATTTC	CASGWAGVSYEQYF	TRBD2	14	TRBV27	TRBJ2-5	.
TGTGCCAGCAATAAGAACAGGGGGGACATTCAGTACTTC	CASNKNRGDIQYF	TRBD1	13	TRBV12-3/TRBV12-4	TRBJ2-4	few
TGTGCCAGCAGCCACGGGCTCGGAGCGGGGGTGATCTACGAGCAGTACTTC	CASSHGLGAGVIYEQYF	TRBD2	17	TRBV4-2	TRBJ2-7	.
TGTGCCAGCAGCACCGACAGGGTCTCTGGGGCCAACGTCCTGACTTTC	CASSTDRVSGANVLTF	TRBD1	16	TRBV5-6	TRBJ2-6	.
TGTGCCAGCAGCCCGGGACAGGGAGGAATTGATACGCAGTATTTT	CASSPGQGGIDTQYF	TRBD1	15	TRBV7-9	TRBJ2-3	.
TGTGCCAGCAGCTTACGGGGGACCTACAATGAGCAGTTCTTC	CASSLRGTYNEQFF	.	14	TRBV28	TRBJ2-1	many
TGCGCCAGCAAGGTTGAAACGGGTACCAGCACAGATACGCAGTATTTT	CASKVETGTSTDTQYF	.	16	TRBV5-1	TRBJ2-3	.
TGTGCCAGCAGCCAAGCCGGGACAGGGGTCGAGCAGTACTTC	CASSQAGTGVEQYF	TRBD1	14	TRBV4-2	TRBJ2-7	few
TGCAGTGCTAGCGGGGGGAGCTCCTACAATGAGCAGTTCTTC	CSASGGSSYNEQFF	TRBD2	14	TRBV20-1	TRBJ2-1	few
TGTGCCAGCAGCAAAGTCGTAGGGGACCATCCTTTATTC	CASSKVVGDHPLF	.	13	TRBV21-1	TRBJ2-7	.
TGTGCCAGCAGCCAAGGTCGGACCGGCGCCTACGAGCAGTACTTC	CASSQGRTGAYEQYF	.	15	TRBV3-1	TRBJ2-7	.
TGCAGCGTTGAAGATGGTACAGTGGGTGGCAATGAGCAGTTCTTC	CSVEDGTVGGNEQFF	.	15	TRBV29-1	TRBJ2-1	.
TGCGCCAGCAGCCAAGTTCTCCTCAACGAGCAGTACTTC	CASSQVLLNEQYF	.	13	TRBV4-3	TRBJ2-7	many
TGTGCCAGCAGCTTAGGCGGGAGCTTTGAGCAGTTCTTC	CASSLGGSFEQFF	TRBD2	13	TRBV11-2	TRBJ2-1	.
TGTGCCAGCAGCCGTAGCGGGAGTGGGATCACAGATACGCAGTATTTT	CASSRSGSGITDTQYF	TRBD2	16	TRBV12-3/TRBV12-4	TRBJ2-3	few